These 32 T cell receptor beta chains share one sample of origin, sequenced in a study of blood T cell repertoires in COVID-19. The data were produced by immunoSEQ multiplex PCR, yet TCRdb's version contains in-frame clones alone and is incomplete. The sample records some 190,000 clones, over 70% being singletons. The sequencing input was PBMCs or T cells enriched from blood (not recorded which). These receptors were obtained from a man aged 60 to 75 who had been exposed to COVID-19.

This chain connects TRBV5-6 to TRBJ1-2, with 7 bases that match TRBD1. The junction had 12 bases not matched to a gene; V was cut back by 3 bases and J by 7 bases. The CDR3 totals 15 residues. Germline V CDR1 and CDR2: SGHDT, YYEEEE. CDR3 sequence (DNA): TGTGCCAGCAGCTCGTCCGGGACAGTGCTACGTGGCTACACCTTC. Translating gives CASSSSGTVLRGYTF. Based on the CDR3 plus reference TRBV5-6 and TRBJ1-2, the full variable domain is DAGVTQSPTHLIKTRGQQVTLRCSPKSGHDTVSWYQQALGQGPQFIFQYYEEEERQRGNFPDRFSGHQFPNYSSELNVNALLLGDSALYLCASSSSGTVLRGYTFGSGTRLTVV.

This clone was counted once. CDR3 nucleotide sequence: TGTGCCAGCAGCTTGGCAGGTCGGGGACTCTATGGCTACACCTTC. As protein: CASSLAGRGLYGYTF. The V call is TRBV5-6, the J call TRBJ1-2; D is possibly TRBD1 (5 bases). Germline-derived CDR1 and CDR2 are SGHDT and YYEEEE. The CDR3 is 15 amino acids. Between the trimmed V and J ends, which lost 0 bases and 4 bases, there was a span of 13 bases.

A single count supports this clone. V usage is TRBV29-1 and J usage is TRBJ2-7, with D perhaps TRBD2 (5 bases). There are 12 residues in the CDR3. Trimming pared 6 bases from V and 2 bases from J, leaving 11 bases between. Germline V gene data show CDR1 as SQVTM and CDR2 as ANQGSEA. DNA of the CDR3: TGCAGCGTCCAATACGGGGCCTACGAGCAGTACTTC. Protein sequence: CSVQYGAYEQYF.

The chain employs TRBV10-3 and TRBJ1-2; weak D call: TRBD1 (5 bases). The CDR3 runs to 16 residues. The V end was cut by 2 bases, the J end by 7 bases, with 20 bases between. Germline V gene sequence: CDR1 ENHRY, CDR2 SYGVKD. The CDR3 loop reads CAISEPAYRRGSGYTF. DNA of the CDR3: TGTGCCATCAGTGAGCCAGCCTACAGGAGGGGCTCTGGCTACACCTTC.

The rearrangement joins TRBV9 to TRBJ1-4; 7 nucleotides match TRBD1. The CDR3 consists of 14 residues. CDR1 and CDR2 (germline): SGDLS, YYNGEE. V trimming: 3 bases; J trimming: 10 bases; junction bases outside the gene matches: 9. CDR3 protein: CASSADRAGGKLFF. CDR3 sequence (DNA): TGTGCCAGCAGCGCTGACAGGGCGGGGGGAAAACTGTTTTTT.

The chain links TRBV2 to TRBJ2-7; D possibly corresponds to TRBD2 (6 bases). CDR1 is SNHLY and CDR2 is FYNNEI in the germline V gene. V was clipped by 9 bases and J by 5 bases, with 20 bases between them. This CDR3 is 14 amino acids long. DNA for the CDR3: TGTGCCAGGGGGGGAGCCTTGCCTGTCCACGAGCAGTACTTC. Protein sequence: CARGGALPVHEQYF.

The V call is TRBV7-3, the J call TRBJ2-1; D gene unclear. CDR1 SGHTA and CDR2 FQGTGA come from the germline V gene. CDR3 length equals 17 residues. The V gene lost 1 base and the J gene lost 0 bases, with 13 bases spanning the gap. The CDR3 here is CASSLIPSASSYNEQFF. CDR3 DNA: TGTGCCAGCAGCTTAATCCCGAGCGCGAGCTCCTACAATGAGCAGTTCTTC.

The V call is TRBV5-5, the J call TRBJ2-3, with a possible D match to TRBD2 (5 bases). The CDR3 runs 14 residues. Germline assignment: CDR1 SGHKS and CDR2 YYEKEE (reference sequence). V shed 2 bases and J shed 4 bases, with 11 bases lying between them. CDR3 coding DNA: TGTGCCAGCAGCTTTGGGAGTAAGGCAGATACGCAGTATTTT. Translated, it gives CASSFGSKADTQYF. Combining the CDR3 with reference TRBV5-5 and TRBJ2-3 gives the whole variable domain DAGVTQSPTHLIKTRGQQVTLRCSPISGHKSVSWYQQVLGQGPQFIFQYYEKEERGRGNFPDRFSARQFPNYSSELNVNALLLGDSALYLCASSFGSKADTQYFGPGTRLTVL.

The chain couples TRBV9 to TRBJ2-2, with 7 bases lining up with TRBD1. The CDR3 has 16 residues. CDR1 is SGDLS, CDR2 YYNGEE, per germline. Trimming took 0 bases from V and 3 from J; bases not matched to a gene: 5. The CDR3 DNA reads TGTGCCAGCAGCGTAGAGAGGGGGCCGCACACCGGGGAGCTGTTTTTT. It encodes CASSVERGPHTGELFF.

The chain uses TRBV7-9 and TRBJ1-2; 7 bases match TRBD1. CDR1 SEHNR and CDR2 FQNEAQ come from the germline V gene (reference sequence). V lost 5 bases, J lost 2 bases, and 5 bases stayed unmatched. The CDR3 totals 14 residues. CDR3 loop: CASSTHRGNYGYTF. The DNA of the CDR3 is TGTGCCAGCAGCACACACAGGGGAAACTATGGCTACACCTTC.

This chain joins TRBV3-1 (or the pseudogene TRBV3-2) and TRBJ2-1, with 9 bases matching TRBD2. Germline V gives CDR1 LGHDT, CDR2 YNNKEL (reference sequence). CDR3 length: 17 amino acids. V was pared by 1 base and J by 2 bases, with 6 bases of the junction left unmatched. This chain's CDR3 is CASSQGLAGLAYNEQFF. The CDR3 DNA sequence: TGTGCCAGCAGCCAAGGGCTAGCGGGACTAGCCTACAATGAGCAGTTCTTC.

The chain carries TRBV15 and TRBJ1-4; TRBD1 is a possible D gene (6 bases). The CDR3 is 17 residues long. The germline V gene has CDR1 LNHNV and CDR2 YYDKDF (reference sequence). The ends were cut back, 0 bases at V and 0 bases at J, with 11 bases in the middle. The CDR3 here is CATSRDRGAATNEKLFF. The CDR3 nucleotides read TGTGCCACCAGCAGAGATCGGGGGGCCGCAACTAATGAAAAACTGTTTTTT.

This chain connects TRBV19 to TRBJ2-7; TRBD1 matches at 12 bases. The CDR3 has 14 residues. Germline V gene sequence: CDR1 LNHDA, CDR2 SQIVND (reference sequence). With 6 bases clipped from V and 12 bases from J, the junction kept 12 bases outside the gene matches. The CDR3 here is CASSDPGQGAVWYF. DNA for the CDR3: TGTGCCAGTAGCGACCCGGGACAGGGGGCTGTCTGGTACTTC. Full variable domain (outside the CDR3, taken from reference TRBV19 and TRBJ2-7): DGGITQSPKYLFRKEGQNVTLSCEQNLNHDAMYWYRQDPGQGLRLIYYSQIVNDFQKGDIAEGYSVSREKKESFPLTVTSAQKNPTAFYLCASSDPGQGAVWYFGPGTRLTVT.

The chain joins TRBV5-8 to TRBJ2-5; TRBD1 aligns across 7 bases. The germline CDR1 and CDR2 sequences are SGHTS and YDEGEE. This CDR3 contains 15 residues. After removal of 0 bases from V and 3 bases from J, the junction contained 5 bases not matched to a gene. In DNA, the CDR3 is TGTGCCAGCAGCTTGGAGGGGGCGTCTAAAGAGACCCAGTACTTC. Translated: CASSLEGASKETQYF.

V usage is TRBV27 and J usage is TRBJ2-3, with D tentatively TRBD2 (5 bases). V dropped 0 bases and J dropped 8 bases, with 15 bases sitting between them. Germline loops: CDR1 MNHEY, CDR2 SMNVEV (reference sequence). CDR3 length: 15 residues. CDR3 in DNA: TGTGCCAGCAGTTTATCCGCTAGTGCGGGCGGTACGCAGTATTTT. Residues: CASSLSASAGGTQYF.

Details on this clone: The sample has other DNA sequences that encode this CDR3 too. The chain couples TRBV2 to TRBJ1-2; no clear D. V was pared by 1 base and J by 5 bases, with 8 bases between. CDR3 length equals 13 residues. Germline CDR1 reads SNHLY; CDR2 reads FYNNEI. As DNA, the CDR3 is TGTGCCAGCAGTGAAGGGCGGGATTATGGCTACACCTTC. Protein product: CASSEGRDYGYTF.

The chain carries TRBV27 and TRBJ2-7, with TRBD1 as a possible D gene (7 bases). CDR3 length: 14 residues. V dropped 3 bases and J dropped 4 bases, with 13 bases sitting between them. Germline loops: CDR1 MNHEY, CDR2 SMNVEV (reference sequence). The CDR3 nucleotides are TGTGCCAGCAGTTTCGCGGGACAGTGGTACGAGCAGTACTTC. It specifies CASSFAGQWYEQYF.

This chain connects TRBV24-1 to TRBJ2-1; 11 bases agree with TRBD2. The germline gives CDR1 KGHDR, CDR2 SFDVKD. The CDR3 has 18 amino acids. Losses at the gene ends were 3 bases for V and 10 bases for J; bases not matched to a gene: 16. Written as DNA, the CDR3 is TGTGCCACCAGTGATCTTCGACTAGCGGGAACGGCCAGCCAAGAGCAGTTCTTC. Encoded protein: CATSDLRLAGTASQEQFF.

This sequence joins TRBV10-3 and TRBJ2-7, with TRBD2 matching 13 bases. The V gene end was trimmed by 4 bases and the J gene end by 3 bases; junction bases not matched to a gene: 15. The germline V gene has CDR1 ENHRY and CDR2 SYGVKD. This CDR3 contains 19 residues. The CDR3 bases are TGTGCCATCAGTGGCACCGGGACAGCCGGGACTAGCGGGATCTACGAGCAGTACTTC. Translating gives CAISGTGTAGTSGIYEQYF.

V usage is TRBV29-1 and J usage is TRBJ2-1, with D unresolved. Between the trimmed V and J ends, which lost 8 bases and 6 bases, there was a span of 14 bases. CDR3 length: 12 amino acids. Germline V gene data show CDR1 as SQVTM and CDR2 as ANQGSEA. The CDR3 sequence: CSQRRMSNEQFF. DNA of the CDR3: TGCAGCCAGCGTCGTATGTCCAATGAGCAGTTCTTC.

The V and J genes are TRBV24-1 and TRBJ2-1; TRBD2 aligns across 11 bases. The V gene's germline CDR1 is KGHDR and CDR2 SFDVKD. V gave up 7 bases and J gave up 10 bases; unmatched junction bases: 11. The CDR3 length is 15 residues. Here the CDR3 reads CATSPPSGRTGEQFF. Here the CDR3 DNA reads TGTGCCACCAGCCCCCCTAGCGGGAGGACGGGGGAGCAGTTCTTC.

The CDR3 sequence is CASSYGQGRGYEQYF. The CDR3 DNA reads TGTGCCAGTAGCTACGGTCAGGGAAGGGGCTACGAGCAGTACTTC. This chain connects TRBV19 to TRBJ2-7; possible D gene TRBD1, 5 bases. This CDR3 is 15 amino acids long. CDR1 LNHDA and CDR2 SQIVND come from the germline V gene (reference sequence). V lost 6 bases and J lost 3, with 18 bases in between.

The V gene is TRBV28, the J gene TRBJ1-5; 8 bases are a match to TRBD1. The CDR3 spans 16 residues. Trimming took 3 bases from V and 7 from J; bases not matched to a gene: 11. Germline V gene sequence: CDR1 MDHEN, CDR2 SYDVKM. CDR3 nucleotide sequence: TGTGCCAGCAGTTTGGGTGGGCAGGGGGCACGGCAGCCCCAGCATTTT. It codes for CASSLGGQGARQPQHF.

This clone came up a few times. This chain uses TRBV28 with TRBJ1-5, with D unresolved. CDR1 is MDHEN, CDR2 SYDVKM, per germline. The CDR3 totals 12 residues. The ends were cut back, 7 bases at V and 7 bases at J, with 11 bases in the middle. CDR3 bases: TGTGCCAGCAACTACCAGCCCCAGCCCCAGCATTTT. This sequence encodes CASNYQPQPQHF.

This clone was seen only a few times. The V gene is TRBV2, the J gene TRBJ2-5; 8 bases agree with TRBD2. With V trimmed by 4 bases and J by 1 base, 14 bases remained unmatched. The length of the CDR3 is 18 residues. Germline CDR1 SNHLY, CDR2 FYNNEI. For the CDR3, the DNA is TGTGCCAGCAGTGTGACGCGACGGGAGGGCCCCTTCCAAGAGACCCAGTACTTC. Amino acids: CASSVTRREGPFQETQYF. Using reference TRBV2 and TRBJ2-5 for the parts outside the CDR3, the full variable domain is EPEVTQTPSHQVTQMGQEVILRCVPISNHLYFYWYRQILGQKVEFLVSFYNNEISEKSEIFDDQFSVERPDGSNFTLKIRSTKLEDSAMYFCASSVTRREGPFQETQYFGPGTRLLVL.

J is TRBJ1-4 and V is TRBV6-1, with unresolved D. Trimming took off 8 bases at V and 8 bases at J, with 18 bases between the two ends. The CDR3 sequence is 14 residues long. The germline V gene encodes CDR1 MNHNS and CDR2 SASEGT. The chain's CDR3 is CASCEAFTREKLFF. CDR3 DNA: TGTGCCAGCTGCGAAGCTTTCACTAGGGAAAAACTGTTTTTT.

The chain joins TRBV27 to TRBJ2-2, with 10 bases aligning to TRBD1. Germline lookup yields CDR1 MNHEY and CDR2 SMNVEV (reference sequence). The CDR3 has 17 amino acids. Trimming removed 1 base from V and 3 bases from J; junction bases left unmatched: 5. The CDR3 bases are TGTGCCAGCAGTTTATTTGGGACAGGGGAGTACACCGGGGAGCTGTTTTTT. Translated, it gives CASSLFGTGEYTGELFF.

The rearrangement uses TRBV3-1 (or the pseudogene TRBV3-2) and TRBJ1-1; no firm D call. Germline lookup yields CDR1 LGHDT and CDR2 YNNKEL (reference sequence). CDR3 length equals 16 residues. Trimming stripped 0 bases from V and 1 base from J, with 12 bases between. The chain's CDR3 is CASSQDYSLPNTEAFF. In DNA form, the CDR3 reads TGTGCCAGCAGCCAAGATTATTCACTTCCGAACACTGAAGCTTTCTTT.

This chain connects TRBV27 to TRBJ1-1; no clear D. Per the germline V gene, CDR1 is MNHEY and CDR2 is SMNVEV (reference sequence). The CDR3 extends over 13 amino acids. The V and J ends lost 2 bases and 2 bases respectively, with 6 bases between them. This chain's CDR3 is CASSLVKNTEAFF. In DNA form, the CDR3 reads TGTGCCAGCAGTTTAGTAAAAAACACTGAAGCTTTCTTT.

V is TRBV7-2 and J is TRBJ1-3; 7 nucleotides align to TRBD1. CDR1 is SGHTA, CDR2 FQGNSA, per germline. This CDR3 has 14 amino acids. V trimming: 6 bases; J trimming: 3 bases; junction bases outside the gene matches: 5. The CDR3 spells CASRTGAGGNTIYF. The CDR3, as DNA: TGTGCCAGCAGAACAGGGGCGGGTGGAAACACCATATATTTT. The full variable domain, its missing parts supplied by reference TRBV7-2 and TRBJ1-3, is GAGVSQSPSNKVTEKGKDVELRCDPISGHTALYWYRQSLGQGLEFLIYFQGNSAPDKSGLPSDRFSAERTGGSVSTLTIQRTQQEDSAVYLCASRTGAGGNTIYFGEGSWLTVV.

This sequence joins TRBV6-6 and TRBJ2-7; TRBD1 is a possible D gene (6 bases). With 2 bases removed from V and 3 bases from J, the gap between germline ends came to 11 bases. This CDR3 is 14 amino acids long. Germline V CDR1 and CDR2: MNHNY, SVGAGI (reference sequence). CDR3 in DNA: TGTGCCAGCAGTTACGGGGTAGGGGGCTACGAGCAGTACTTC. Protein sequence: CASSYGVGGYEQYF.

The CDR3 loop is CASSAWTSGIYEQYF. The CDR3, as DNA: TGTGCCAGTAGTGCTTGGACTAGCGGGATCTACGAGCAGTACTTC. This chain joins TRBV19 and TRBJ2-7, with TRBD2 matching over 12 bases. The CDR3 has 15 residues. Trimming removed 5 bases from V and 3 bases from J; junction bases left unmatched: 5. Germline assignment: CDR1 LNHDA and CDR2 SQIVND (reference sequence).